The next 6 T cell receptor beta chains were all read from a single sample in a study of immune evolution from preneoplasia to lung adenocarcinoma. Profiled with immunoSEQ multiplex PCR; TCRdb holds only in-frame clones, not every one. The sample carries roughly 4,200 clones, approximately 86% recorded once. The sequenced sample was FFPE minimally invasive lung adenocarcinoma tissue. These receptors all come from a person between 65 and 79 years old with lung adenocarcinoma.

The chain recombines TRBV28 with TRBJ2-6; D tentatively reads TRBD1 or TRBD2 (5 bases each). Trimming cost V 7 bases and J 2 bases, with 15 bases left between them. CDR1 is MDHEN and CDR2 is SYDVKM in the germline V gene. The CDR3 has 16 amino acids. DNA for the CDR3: TGTGCCAGCACCCCGGGGCCATCCACTGGGGCCAACGTCCTGACTTTC. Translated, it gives CASTPGPSTGANVLTF.

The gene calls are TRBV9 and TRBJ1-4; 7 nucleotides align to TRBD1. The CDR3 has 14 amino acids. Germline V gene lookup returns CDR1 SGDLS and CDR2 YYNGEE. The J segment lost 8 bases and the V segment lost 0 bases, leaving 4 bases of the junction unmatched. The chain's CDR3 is CASSVGQGEEKLFF. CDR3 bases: TGTGCCAGCAGCGTAGGGCAGGGGGAGGAAAAACTGTTTTTT.

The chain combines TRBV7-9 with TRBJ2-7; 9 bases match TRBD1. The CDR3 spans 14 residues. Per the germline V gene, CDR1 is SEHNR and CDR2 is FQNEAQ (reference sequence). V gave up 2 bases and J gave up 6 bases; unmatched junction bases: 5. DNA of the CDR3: TGTGCCAGCAGCTTACAGGGACAGGGTTTCGAGCAGTACTTC. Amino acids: CASSLQGQGFEQYF.

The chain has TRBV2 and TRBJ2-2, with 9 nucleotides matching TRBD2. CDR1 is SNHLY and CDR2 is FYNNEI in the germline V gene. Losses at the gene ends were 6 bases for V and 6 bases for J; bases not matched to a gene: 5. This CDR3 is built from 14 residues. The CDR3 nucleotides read TGTGCCAGCAGGGGGGCGGGAGGGGCCGGGGAGCTGTTTTTT. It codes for CASRGAGGAGELFF.

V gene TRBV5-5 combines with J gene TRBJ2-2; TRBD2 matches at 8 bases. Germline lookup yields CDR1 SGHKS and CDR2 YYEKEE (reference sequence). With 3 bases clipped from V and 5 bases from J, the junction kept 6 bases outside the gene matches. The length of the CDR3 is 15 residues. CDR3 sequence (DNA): TGTGCCAGCAGCTCGGCCGGGAGGGGGACCGGGGAGCTGTTTTTT. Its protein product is CASSSAGRGTGELFF.

CDR3 DNA: TGTGCCAGCAGCCCCCTGGGGAGGGTTAATGAAAAACTGTTTTTT. It codes for CASSPLGRVNEKLFF. The chain joins TRBV28 to TRBJ1-4; D is unresolved. The V gene lost 6 bases and the J gene lost 4 bases, with 15 bases spanning the gap. Germline CDR1 and CDR2: MDHEN and SYDVKM. The CDR3 is 15 residues long.